This entry is about one TCR beta chain. Antigen: not known. CDR1 GTSNPN and CDR2 SVGIG come from the germline V gene (reference sequence). The CDR3 length is 11 residues. Trimming pared 3 bases from V and 4 bases from J, leaving 7 bases between. These data belong to a study of cytomegalovirus exposure and HLA in healthy donors. The PCR ran on 60 Vbeta and 13 Jbeta primers. Produced via immunoSEQ multiplex PCR; TCRdb's table is partial and in-frame only. This sample has some 150,000 clones, with around 78% found just once. The study's findings and limits: Reportedly, cytomegalovirus status was diagnosed with high sensitivity and specificity.

Sequencing used PBMCs. This sequence was found in a male donor in good health and CMV-seronegative. The rearrangement joins TRBV30 to TRBJ2-7, with D possibly matching TRBD2 (6 bases). The CDR3 spells CAWSGGYEQYF. CDR3 in DNA: TGTGCCTGGAGCGGGGGTTACGAGCAGTACTTC.